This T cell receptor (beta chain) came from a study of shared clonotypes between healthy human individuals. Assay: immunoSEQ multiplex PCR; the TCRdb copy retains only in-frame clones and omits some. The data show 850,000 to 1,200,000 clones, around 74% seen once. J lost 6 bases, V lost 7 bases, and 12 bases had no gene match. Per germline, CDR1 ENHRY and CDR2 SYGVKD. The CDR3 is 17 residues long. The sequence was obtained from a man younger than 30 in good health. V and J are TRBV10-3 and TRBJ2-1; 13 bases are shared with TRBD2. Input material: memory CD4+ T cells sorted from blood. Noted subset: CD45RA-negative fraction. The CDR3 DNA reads TGTGCCATCACTCCCGGGACTAGCGGGATGGGCAGCAATGAGCAGTTCTTC. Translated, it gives CAITPGTSGMGSNEQFF.